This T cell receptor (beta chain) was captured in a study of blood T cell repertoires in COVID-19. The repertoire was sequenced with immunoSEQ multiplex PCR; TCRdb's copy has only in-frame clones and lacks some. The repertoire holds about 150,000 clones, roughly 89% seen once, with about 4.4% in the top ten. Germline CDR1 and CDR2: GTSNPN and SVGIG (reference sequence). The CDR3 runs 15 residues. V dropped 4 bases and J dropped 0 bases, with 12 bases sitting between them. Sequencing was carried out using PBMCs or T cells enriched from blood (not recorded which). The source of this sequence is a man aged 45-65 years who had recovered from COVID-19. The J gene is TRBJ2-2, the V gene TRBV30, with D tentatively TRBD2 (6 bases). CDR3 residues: CAWTPLASNTGELFF. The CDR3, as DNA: TGTGCCTGGACCCCTCTAGCGTCGAACACCGGGGAGCTGTTTTTT.